This TCR beta chain was observed in a study of T cells in Graves' hyperthyroidism and ophthalmopathy. General study findings and limits: Prediction of ophthalmopathy progression came a median around 6 months pre-onset.

Exclusions: uncontrolled infection, other autoimmune disease, pregnancy, lactation. This clonotype was picked up many times. The antigen is unknown. Using RNA transcripts as the source, TCR beta CDR3 regions were amplified. Carried out on the TCR CDR3, a first-round RT-PCR used the HTBI primer set. Each CDR3 protein is one row after TCRdb ran MiXCR on the multiplex PCR reads. The table records around 700,000 distinct CDR3 sequences, 35% of them present only once. This CDR3 has 15 residues. Germline V gene sequence: CDR1 SGHDN, CDR2 FVKESK. Trimming pared 1 base from V and 3 bases from J, leaving 13 bases between.

The sequenced sample consisted of blood. V gene TRBV14 combines with J gene TRBJ2-7, with D perhaps TRBD1 or TRBD2 (6 bases each). The TCR comes from a woman in her thirties or forties with Graves' hyperthyroidism. Written as DNA, the CDR3 is TGTGCCAGCAGCCAAGGGACGGGGGCGGTCTACGAGCAGTACTTC. It codes for CASSQGTGAVYEQYF.